The present entry profiles one T cell receptor (beta chain) with its context. Its matching antigen is unknown. The CDR3 extends 3 residues past the end of the read, so its final part is completed from the germline J gene. The data are from a study of Tregs in tolerant kidney transplant recipients. Study results and limitations: Validation in larger populations is needed because few patients were studied. Biological reproducibility was not directly addressed in this study.

CDR3 size: 14 residues. Trimming took 5 bases from V and 2 from J; bases not matched to a gene: 6. Per the germline V gene, CDR1 is DFQATT and CDR2 is SNEGSKA (reference sequence). Sequencing used immunoSEQ multiplex PCR; TCRdb keeps in-frame clones, though not all of them. Its clone listing holds some 14,000 clones. The nonmyeloablative bone marrow transplants came from related graft donors, with transient mixed chimerism. Unstimulated regulatory T cells (CD4+CD25+CD127-), CD4+CD25- non-regulatory cells, CD4 and CD8 cells were FACS-sorted from thawed PBMCs. The receptor comes from a human patient who received a combined kidney and bone marrow transplant. Some T cells may originate from the graft donor. The chain couples TRBV20-1 to TRBJ2-7, with TRBD2 matching over 10 bases. Sequencing used CD8+ T cells from blood (PBMCs), obtained 6 months after the transplant. Incomplete CDR3 DNA: TGCAGTGCTCGAACTAGCGGGGCTACCTACGAG. It is translated as CSARTSGATYE. The entire CDR3 is CSARTSGATYEQYF.